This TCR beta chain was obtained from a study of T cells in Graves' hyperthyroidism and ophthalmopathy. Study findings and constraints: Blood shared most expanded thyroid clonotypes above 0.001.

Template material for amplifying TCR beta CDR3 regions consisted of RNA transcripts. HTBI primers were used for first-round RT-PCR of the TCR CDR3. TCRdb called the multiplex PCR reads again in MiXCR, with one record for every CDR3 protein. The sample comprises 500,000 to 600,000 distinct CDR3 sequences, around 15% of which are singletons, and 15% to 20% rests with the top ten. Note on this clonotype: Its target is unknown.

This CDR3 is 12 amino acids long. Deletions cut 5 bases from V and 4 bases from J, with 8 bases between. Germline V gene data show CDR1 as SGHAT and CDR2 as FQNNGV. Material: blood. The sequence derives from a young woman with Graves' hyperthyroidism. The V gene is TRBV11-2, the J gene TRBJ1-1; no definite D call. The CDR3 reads CASSHVFTEAFF. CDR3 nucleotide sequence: TGTGCCAGCAGCCATGTATTCACTGAAGCTTTCTTT.